A selection of T cell receptor beta chains follows, all from one sample in a study of blood T cell repertoires in COVID-19. This table comes from immunoSEQ multiplex PCR, and its TCRdb copy is limited to in-frame clones, with some not included. Altogether some 290,000 clones are present, just under 90% being singletons, with the ten largest covering roughly 10%. The specimen sequenced was peripheral blood. Every receptor here comes from a woman aged 25 to 39 with COVID-19, enrolled during active disease. Both conserved end residues are part of each CDR3. D genes are given only for firm matches. Clone size is given for some rows only: seen once, a few or many times, or a class if the clone is expanded.

clone size	CDR3 length	V gene	D gene	J gene	CDR3 DNA	CDR3 protein
NA	11	TRBV19	NA	TRBJ2-5	TGTGCCAGTAGTGTACAAGAGACCCAGTACTTC	CASSVQETQYF
NA	15	TRBV28	TRBD1	TRBJ1-2	TGTGCCAGCAGTTCCCCGGGACAGACCTGGGGAGGCTACACCTTC	CASSSPGQTWGGYTF
NA	15	TRBV5-6	NA	TRBJ2-5	TGTGCCAGCAGCTTGGTCTGGACTATCCAAGAGACCCAGTACTTC	CASSLVWTIQETQYF
NA	15	TRBV6-5	TRBD1	TRBJ1-2	TGTGCCAGCATCCCGACAGGGGAACGGGCCTATGGCTACACCTTC	CASIPTGERAYGYTF
NA	15	TRBV6-5	TRBD1	TRBJ2-7	TGTGCCAGCACCCGGACAGGGGCAGGCTCCTACGAGCAGTACTTC	CASTRTGAGSYEQYF
few	15	TRBV2	TRBD1	TRBJ2-1	TGTGCCGGGCCACTTCAGGGGGTCTCCTACAATGAGCAGTTCTTC	CAGPLQGVSYNEQFF
NA	14	TRBV3-1/TRBV3-2	NA	TRBJ1-5	TGTGCCAGCAGCCCCAGGGGCAGCAATCAGCCCCAGCATTTT	CASSPRGSNQPQHF
NA	17	TRBV1	NA	TRBJ2-2	TGCACCAGCAGCCAAGAGGTGGCGGGGACGAACACCGGGGAGCTGTTTTTT	CTSSQEVAGTNTGELFF
NA	13	TRBV5-1	TRBD1	TRBJ1-1	TGCGCCAGCAGCTTTGGGGGACAGACTGAAGCTTTCTTT	CASSFGGQTEAFF
NA	19	TRBV11-3	TRBD2	TRBJ2-3	TGTGCCAGCAGCTTAGGACTAGCGGGGGGGACCATCGACACAGATACGCAGTATTTT	CASSLGLAGGTIDTDTQYF
NA	14	TRBV13	NA	TRBJ2-7	TGTGCCAGCAGCTTACAGGGGTCACTGGGTGAGCAGTACTTC	CASSLQGSLGEQYF
NA	15	TRBV5-4	TRBD1	TRBJ1-2	TGTGCCAGCAGCGGTAACAGGGGGATGAACTATGGCTACACCTTC	CASSGNRGMNYGYTF
NA	13	TRBV6-5	NA	TRBJ2-7	TGTGCCAGCAGTATAGGGGTCGGTTACGAGCAGTACTTC	CASSIGVGYEQYF
NA	13	TRBV11-2	NA	TRBJ2-7	TGTGCCAGCAGCTTAGCTACCCTGTACGAGCAGTACTTC	CASSLATLYEQYF
NA	15	TRBV13	NA	TRBJ2-4	TGTGCCAGCACTAACCGGGTACAGGGAACTTACATTCAGTACTTC	CASTNRVQGTYIQYF
NA	12	TRBV10-1	NA	TRBJ2-7	TGCGCCAGCAGTTCCTCCTACCACGAGCAGTACTTC	CASSSSYHEQYF
NA	15	TRBV7-9	TRBD1	TRBJ1-2	TGTGCCAGCAGCACTTGGACAGGGCCCAGCTATGGCTACACCTTC	CASSTWTGPSYGYTF
many	13	TRBV5-6	TRBD1	TRBJ1-5	TGTGCCAGCAGCTCGGGACAGAATCAGCCCCAGCATTTT	CASSSGQNQPQHF
NA	18	TRBV19	TRBD1	TRBJ1-1	TGTGCCAGTAGTATGCCCCCAGGGGGGCTGGGCCTGGGGACTGAAGCTTTCTTT	CASSMPPGGLGLGTEAFF
NA	15	TRBV5-5	TRBD2	TRBJ2-1	TGTGCCAGCAGCTTGTCACTAGCGGGGTACAATGAGCAGTTCTTC	CASSLSLAGYNEQFF
NA	15	TRBV18	TRBD2	TRBJ2-7	TGTGCCAGCTCCCCAGCGGGGGGGAGCGCCTACGAGCAGTACTTC	CASSPAGGSAYEQYF
NA	12	TRBV19	TRBD1	TRBJ1-5	TGTGCTGGCGGACAGGGAAATCAGCCCCAGCATTTT	CAGGQGNQPQHF
NA	14	TRBV5-1	NA	TRBJ2-5	TGCGCCAGCAGCCCCGGGTCTACCCAAGAGACCCAGTACTTC	CASSPGSTQETQYF
NA	15	TRBV18	TRBD1	TRBJ2-1	TGTGCCAGCTCACCTTCGACAGGGGCCACGAATGAGCAGTTCTTC	CASSPSTGATNEQFF
NA	13	TRBV5-1	NA	TRBJ1-2	TGCGCCAGCAGCTTGGAGGGAGCCCATGGCTACACCTTC	CASSLEGAHGYTF
NA	14	TRBV10-2	NA	TRBJ2-1	TGCGCCAGCAGTGAGACGACAGTGATCGGTGAGCAGTTCTTC	CASSETTVIGEQFF
few	15	TRBV5-4	NA	TRBJ1-1	TGTGCCAGCAGCTTGGGGGGGCAGGGGAACACTGAAGCTTTCTTT	CASSLGGQGNTEAFF
NA	14	TRBV18	NA	TRBJ1-5	TGTGCCAGCTCACCACGAGCGGAGGGTCAGCCCCAGCATTTT	CASSPRAEGQPQHF
NA	13	TRBV6-5	NA	TRBJ2-7	TGTGCCAGCAGTTTAGGGGGGGGCTACGAGCAGTACTTC	CASSLGGGYEQYF
NA	15	TRBV28	NA	TRBJ1-3	TGTGCCAGCATCTCCGCACAGGGCTCGGGAAACACCATATATTTT	CASISAQGSGNTIYF
NA	15	TRBV6-6	NA	TRBJ1-3	TGTGCCAGCAGCTGGTCGAGGATTTCGGGAAACACCATATATTTT	CASSWSRISGNTIYF
few	15	TRBV2	NA	TRBJ1-2	TGTGCCAGCAGTGAAGTACTGGCAGCGAGGTATGGCTACACCTTC	CASSEVLAARYGYTF
NA	17	TRBV4-1	NA	TRBJ2-3	TGCGCCAGCAGCCAAGGTTCGTCAGTAGGAGGCACAGATACGCAGTATTTT	CASSQGSSVGGTDTQYF
few	12	TRBV27	NA	TRBJ2-2	TGTGCCAGCAGTTTCCGCACCGGGGAGCTGTTTTTT	CASSFRTGELFF
NA	11	TRBV6-5	NA	TRBJ1-1	TGTGCCAGCAACGGGGTCACTGAAGCTTTCTTT	CASNGVTEAFF
once	15	TRBV4-1	NA	TRBJ1-4	TGCGCCAGCAGCCATAAAGTCGTCGCCAGCGGAAAACTGTTTTTT	CASSHKVVASGKLFF
NA	13	TRBV6-5	TRBD2	TRBJ2-7	TGTGCCAGCTCTAGACTAGCGGGGGCCGAGCAGTACTTC	CASSRLAGAEQYF
NA	14	TRBV11-2	NA	TRBJ1-2	TGTGCCAGCAGCTCATGGACAGACTACTATGGCTACACCTTC	CASSSWTDYYGYTF
NA	14	TRBV28	NA	TRBJ1-5	TGTGCCAGCAGCCACCGGTGGGGAGATCAGCCCCAGCATTTT	CASSHRWGDQPQHF
NA	14	TRBV18	TRBD1	TRBJ1-1	TGTGCCAGCTCACCTACCGGGGGACAGATTGAAGCTTTCTTT	CASSPTGGQIEAFF
NA	13	TRBV7-9	TRBD1	TRBJ1-2	TGTGCCAGCAGCTTAACAGGGGAGCGGGGCTACACCTTC	CASSLTGERGYTF
NA	15	TRBV4-1	NA	TRBJ2-5	TGCGCCAGCAGCCAAGATTGGACTCGGGCGGAGACCCAGTACTTC	CASSQDWTRAETQYF
NA	11	TRBV6-5	NA	TRBJ2-5	TGTGCCAGCAGGGGGCTAGGTTCCCAGTACTTC	CASRGLGSQYF
few	15	TRBV5-1	TRBD1	TRBJ2-2	TGCGCCAGCAGCTTGGGACAGGGTCCAGCCGGGGAGCTGTTTTTT	CASSLGQGPAGELFF
NA	11	TRBV19	NA	TRBJ2-1	TGTGCCAGTACCTCTTACAATGAGCAGTTCTTC	CASTSYNEQFF
NA	14	TRBV27	TRBD1	TRBJ1-5	TGTGCCAGCAGCCTCGGACAGGGCAATCAGCCCCAGCATTTT	CASSLGQGNQPQHF
NA	15	TRBV27	TRBD2	TRBJ2-3	TGTGCCAGCAGGGTAGCGGGGGGCCTCACAGATACGCAGTATTTT	CASRVAGGLTDTQYF
NA	13	TRBV27	NA	TRBJ2-7	TGTGCCAGCCGGGGACACCACTCCTACGAGCAGTACTTC	CASRGHHSYEQYF
NA	17	TRBV10-1	TRBD2	TRBJ2-1	TGCGCCAGCAGTGAGTGGGTAGCGGGGGAAATGGGGAGTGAGCAGTTCTTC	CASSEWVAGEMGSEQFF
NA	11	TRBV7-9	NA	TRBJ2-5	TGTGCCAGCAGCTTCCGCGGGACCCAGTACTTC	CASSFRGTQYF
once	15	TRBV9	TRBD1	TRBJ2-1	TGTGCCAGCAGCGTTCAAATGGACAGGGTAAATGAGCAGTTCTTC	CASSVQMDRVNEQFF
NA	13	TRBV14	NA	TRBJ2-3	TGTGCCAGCAGCCGACTTGAGGGCGATACGCAGTATTTT	CASSRLEGDTQYF
NA	14	TRBV4-1	NA	TRBJ1-1	TGCGCCAGCAGCCAGGCGCGGGGTAGGGCTGAAGCTTTCTTT	CASSQARGRAEAFF
NA	15	TRBV7-2	NA	TRBJ1-5	TGTGCCAGCAGCTTAGGGCAGGGGCCGACACTGGCCCAGCATTTT	CASSLGQGPTLAQHF
few	16	TRBV6-5	NA	TRBJ1-4	TGTGCCAGCAGTTACCACCGCAGGTCGATTAATGAAAAACTGTTTTTT	CASSYHRRSINEKLFF
NA	15	TRBV10-3	TRBD2	TRBJ2-7	TGTGCCATCAGTGGACTAGCGGGGGGTGGGAACGAGCAGTACTTC	CAISGLAGGGNEQYF
NA	14	TRBV28	NA	TRBJ2-1	TGTGCCAGCACCCAAAGGGGGGGTAGGTATGAGCAGTTCTTC	CASTQRGGRYEQFF
NA	14	TRBV18	NA	TRBJ1-1	TGTGCCAGCTCACCAGCGGGCGACGCCACTGAAGCTTTCTTT	CASSPAGDATEAFF
NA	16	TRBV11-2	NA	TRBJ2-1	TGTGCCAGCAGCTTAGATGGAGGGTGGACCTACAATGAGCAGTTCTTC	CASSLDGGWTYNEQFF
NA	13	TRBV5-6	NA	TRBJ2-7	TGTGCCAGCAGCTGGGCGGAGGGTGACGAGCAGTACTTC	CASSWAEGDEQYF